Listed below are T cell receptor beta chains from one sample, sequenced in a study of T cell responses to AZD1222 COVID-19 vaccine. Profiling relied on immunoSEQ multiplex PCR, and the TCRdb table lists in-frame clones only, not all of them. This table holds some 100,000 clones, roughly nine tenths found once. The sample was peripheral blood, taken on day 0 of AZD1222 vaccination. These receptors originate from an adult in good health. Both conserved end residues are part of each CDR3. The D gene is left open where the match is weak. Clone sizes are given selectively: once, few, many, or a class where the clone is expanded.

j_gene: TRBJ1-4
v_gene: TRBV11-2
abundance: NA
d_gene: NA
CDR3aa: CASSPPPARTNEKLFF
CDR3nt: TGTGCCAGCAGCCCCCCCCCGGCCAGGACTAATGAAAAACTGTTTTTT

j_gene: TRBJ2-5
v_gene: TRBV3-1/TRBV3-2
abundance: few
d_gene: NA
CDR3aa: CASSRRDNQETQYF
CDR3nt: TGTGCCAGCAGCCGACGTGACAACCAAGAGACCCAGTACTTC

j_gene: TRBJ1-2
v_gene: TRBV2
abundance: NA
d_gene: NA
CDR3aa: CASSDGTAKTYGYTF
CDR3nt: TGTGCCAGCAGTGATGGGACCGCGAAAACATATGGCTACACCTTC

j_gene: TRBJ1-2
v_gene: TRBV3-1/TRBV3-2
abundance: NA
d_gene: NA
CDR3aa: CASSQADYGYTF
CDR3nt: TGTGCCAGCAGCCAGGCGGATTATGGCTACACCTTC

j_gene: TRBJ2-1
v_gene: TRBV6-5
abundance: NA
d_gene: NA
CDR3aa: CASSSNSAMDEQFF
CDR3nt: TGTGCCAGCAGTTCCAACTCCGCTATGGATGAGCAGTTCTTC

j_gene: TRBJ1-2
v_gene: TRBV5-1
abundance: once
d_gene: NA
CDR3aa: CASSLAAEGANYGYTF
CDR3nt: TGCGCCAGCAGCTTGGCCGCAGAAGGGGCTAACTATGGCTACACCTTC

j_gene: TRBJ2-7
v_gene: TRBV5-1
abundance: NA
d_gene: TRBD2
CDR3aa: CASSLRASGVNEQYF
CDR3nt: TGCGCCAGCAGTTTGAGGGCTAGCGGGGTCAACGAGCAGTACTTC

j_gene: TRBJ1-3
v_gene: TRBV28
abundance: NA
d_gene: NA
CDR3aa: CASSLTELPGNTIYF
CDR3nt: TGTGCCAGCAGTTTAACCGAGCTCCCTGGAAACACCATATATTTT

j_gene: TRBJ1-4
v_gene: TRBV11-2
abundance: NA
d_gene: NA
CDR3aa: CASRRVGGREKLFF
CDR3nt: TGTGCCAGTCGGAGGGTGGGGGGGAGAGAAAAACTGTTTTTT

j_gene: TRBJ1-1
v_gene: TRBV12-3/TRBV12-4
abundance: NA
d_gene: NA
CDR3aa: CASSRVGGTEAFF
CDR3nt: TGTGCCAGCAGTCGGGTGGGGGGCACTGAAGCTTTCTTT

j_gene: TRBJ1-4
v_gene: TRBV5-4
abundance: NA
d_gene: NA
CDR3aa: CASSSRGGEKLFF
CDR3nt: TGTGCCAGCAGCTCGCGGGGGGGCGAAAAACTGTTTTTT

j_gene: TRBJ2-1
v_gene: TRBV4-2
abundance: NA
d_gene: TRBD2
CDR3aa: CASSLSAQRTSGAVRFF
CDR3nt: TGTGCCAGCAGCCTCTCCGCCCAAAGGACTAGCGGGGCCGTGAGGTTCTTC

j_gene: TRBJ1-1
v_gene: TRBV7-8
abundance: NA
d_gene: NA
CDR3aa: CASSLGTGMTEAFF
CDR3nt: TGTGCCAGCAGCTTAGGCACGGGAATGACTGAAGCTTTCTTT

j_gene: TRBJ1-1
v_gene: TRBV29-1
abundance: once
d_gene: TRBD1
CDR3aa: CSATGGMNTEAFF
CDR3nt: TGCAGCGCTACAGGGGGAATGAACACTGAAGCTTTCTTT

j_gene: TRBJ1-1
v_gene: TRBV6-1
abundance: NA
d_gene: NA
CDR3aa: CASSEVLQNTEAFF
CDR3nt: TGTGCCAGCAGTGAAGTATTACAGAACACTGAAGCTTTCTTT

j_gene: TRBJ2-5
v_gene: TRBV6-2/TRBV6-3
abundance: NA
d_gene: NA
CDR3aa: CASSDSWGQETQYF
CDR3nt: TGTGCCAGCAGTGACTCCTGGGGCCAAGAGACCCAGTACTTC